This T cell receptor (beta chain) was identified in a study of T-cell memory formation after mild COVID-19. In the study overall: For the most part, TCR clusters were specific to one donor.

The CDR3 loop spans 14 amino acids. Germline assignment: CDR1 SGDLS and CDR2 YYNGEE. The V gene lost 0 bases and the J gene lost 6 bases, with 7 bases spanning the gap. TCRdb re-derived calls from the 5' RACE reads in MiXCR, one entry per CDR3 protein. The sample records around 300,000 distinct CDR3 sequences, roughly 13% being singletons. Remarks on this clonotype: Given a much more abundant clone one base away, this may be a read error.

The TCR sequence derives from a man between 18 and 29 years old who had mild COVID-19 (a few samples of this study predate the infection). Cell type and time point are not known. The gene calls are TRBV9 and TRBJ1-6, with D unresolved. Sequenced material: PBMCs or a T cell subset sorted from them (not recorded which). The CDR3 is CASSVVLFNSPLHF. The CDR3 DNA is TGTGCCAGCAGCGTAGTGCTTTTTAATTCACCCCTCCACTTT.